The rows below give T cell receptor beta chains drawn from one sample of a study of T-cell memory formation after mild COVID-19. MiXCR, run by TCRdb on the 5' RACE reads, gives a single entry per CDR3 protein. The data show roughly 280,000 distinct CDR3 sequences, with roughly 17% seen just once and roughly 22% held by the top ten. The sequenced material came from PBMCs or a T cell subset sorted from them (not recorded which). These receptors came from a man aged 18 to 35 who had mild COVID-19 (a few samples of this study predate the infection). Cell type and time point are not known. Both conserved end residues are part of each CDR3. D genes are given only for firm matches.

j_gene	v_gene	d_gene	CDR3aa
TRBJ2-1	TRBV24-1	TRBD1	CATSDLGQGAGEQFF
TRBJ2-3	TRBV7-9	-	CASSPAGYTDTQYF
TRBJ2-3	TRBV5-6	TRBD2	CASGLAGSTDTQYF
TRBJ2-1	TRBV4-3	TRBD1	CASSQGQGDEQFF
TRBJ2-5	TRBV6-6	-	CASSYGKTQYF
TRBJ1-1	TRBV18	-	CASSIYRDLNTEAFF
TRBJ2-7	TRBV12-3/TRBV12-4	-	CASTTGAPGYEQYF
TRBJ2-5	TRBV5-1	TRBD1	CASSGTGEETQYF
TRBJ1-1	TRBV3-1	-	CASSQGTATEAFF
TRBJ2-7	TRBV7-9	-	CASSLARGELLGEQYF
TRBJ1-6	TRBV18	-	CASSPTGPTPLHF
TRBJ2-6	TRBV24-1	-	CATSDLSSSGANVLTF
TRBJ1-3	TRBV7-9	-	CACARVPSGNTIYF
TRBJ2-6	TRBV7-6	-	CASSTPYRSGANVLTF
TRBJ2-3	TRBV6-5	TRBD2	CASRASGGFGTDTQYF
TRBJ2-1	TRBV5-1	TRBD1	CASSTRTGIFSYNEQFF
TRBJ1-6	TRBV30	-	CAWGRSSYNSPLHF
TRBJ1-6	TRBV28	-	CASSPPLHF
TRBJ1-1	TRBV20-1	-	CSAPGAGAFF
TRBJ2-5	TRBV20-1	TRBD2	CSARAPTGGLVGTQYF
TRBJ1-2	TRBV7-9	-	CASSPSGFKHRANYGYTF
TRBJ2-1	TRBV25-1	-	CASRIPTSNEQFF
TRBJ2-5	TRBV20-1	-	CSARRTAYQETQYF
TRBJ2-5	TRBV11-2	-	CASSATGRQETQYF
TRBJ1-6	TRBV24-1	TRBD1	CARKDRGAENSPLHF
TRBJ2-7	TRBV9	TRBD1	CASTAGTGLGEQYF
TRBJ2-5	TRBV9	-	CASSGRDPETQYF
TRBJ2-2	TRBV6-5	TRBD2	CASRPGLENTGELFF
TRBJ1-1	TRBV7-9	-	CASSSTRGFTEAFF
TRBJ2-3	TRBV29-1	-	CSVEPGGGRDTQYF
TRBJ1-1	TRBV4-1	-	CASSQEEGSMAFF
TRBJ1-1	TRBV7-9	-	CASSLRSGRGGTFF
TRBJ2-3	TRBV4-2	TRBD2	CASSSGSSGGPTDTQYF
TRBJ2-3	TRBV12-3/TRBV12-4	TRBD1	CASRLQGYTDTQYF
TRBJ1-5	TRBV5-1	-	CASSPGPPNQPQHF
TRBJ1-3	TRBV7-2	-	CASSPSWSGNTIYF
TRBJ1-2	TRBV14	-	CASSQRQPGARGYGYTF